This T cell receptor beta chain came from a study of cytomegalovirus exposure and HLA in healthy donors. Deletions cut 7 bases from V and 3 bases from J, with 16 bases between. The CDR3 has 15 amino acids. The PCR made use of 60 Vbeta and 13 Jbeta primers. Generated by immunoSEQ multiplex PCR, the TCRdb table keeps only in-frame clones and is missing some. The sample yields about 190,000 clones, around 75% seen once. The receptor was isolated from a woman aged 25 to 39 in good health and CMV-seropositive. The chain carries TRBV23-1 and TRBJ1-5, with a possible D match to TRBD1 (6 bases). TRBV23-1 is an open reading frame whose function is uncertain. The sample was PBMCs. In nucleotides, the CDR3 is TGCGCCAGCACCGGGGGGCAGGGGAACAATCAGCCCCAGCATTTT. Its protein is CASTGGQGNNQPQHF.